This passage covers 28 T cell receptor beta chains from one sample sequenced in a study of shared clonotypes between healthy human individuals. TCRdb's copy holds only in-frame clones and misses some; the assay was immunoSEQ multiplex PCR. Of hundreds of thousands of clones listed, approximately 96% are singletons. The naive CD8 population came from CD45RO-negative cells selected for CCR7, without terminally differentiated effector memory CD45RA+ cells. The sequenced material came from naive CD8+ T cells sorted from blood. Receptors originate from a woman in her 30s in good health.

V and J are TRBV10-3 and TRBJ2-2, with D unresolved. CDR1 ENHRY and CDR2 SYGVKD come from the germline V gene. There are 12 residues in the CDR3. Trimming shortened V by 6 bases and J by 3 bases, and 5 bases separated the two germline ends. The chain's CDR3 is CAIRKYTGELFF. The CDR3 bases are TGTGCCATCAGGAAGTACACCGGGGAGCTGTTTTTT.

The chain joins TRBV7-8 to TRBJ1-1; 9 positions agree with TRBD1. Trimming at V came to 3 bases and at J to 3 bases, leaving 5 bases not matched to a gene. This CDR3 spans 15 amino acids. Germline-derived CDR1 and CDR2 are SGHVS and FQNEAQ. The DNA of the CDR3 is TGTGCCAGCAGCTTGACAGGGGGAACCTACACTGAAGCTTTCTTT. Translating it yields CASSLTGGTYTEAFF.

The rearrangement joins TRBV25-1 to TRBJ1-2, with a possible D match to TRBD1 (6 bases). There are 13 residues in the CDR3. The germline V gene encodes CDR1 MGHDK and CDR2 SYGVNS. The V gene lost 4 bases and the J gene lost 3 bases, with 9 bases spanning the gap. The CDR3 here is CASSGTAYYGYTF. CDR3 nucleotides: TGTGCCAGCAGTGGGACAGCATACTATGGCTACACCTTC.

Note on this clone: This sequence may be a read error, since a much larger clone differs from it by one base. Other DNA sequences from this sample encode an identical CDR3 as well. The V and J genes are TRBV7-8 and TRBJ2-7, with D uncertain. Germline V gene lookup returns CDR1 SGHVS and CDR2 FQNEAQ. CDR3 size: 11 residues. V was cut by 3 bases and J by 0 bases, with 0 bases left in between. The CDR3 sequence is CASSFSYEQYF. The CDR3 DNA reads as TGTGCCAGCAGCTTCTCCTACGAGCAGTACTTC.

The chain is built from TRBV2 and TRBJ1-1; D not resolved. The CDR3 length is 13 residues. CDR1 SNHLY and CDR2 FYNNEI come from the germline V gene. Trimming cost V 3 bases and J 1 base, with 6 bases left between them. The CDR3 region has the DNA TGTGCCAGCAGTGACGAGGGGAACACTGAAGCTTTCTTT. Its protein product is CASSDEGNTEAFF.

The chain links TRBV7-9 to TRBJ2-7; the match to TRBD2 covers 10 bases. CDR3 length equals 13 residues. Germline assignment: CDR1 SEHNR and CDR2 FQNEAQ (reference sequence). V lost 5 bases and J lost 6; bases outside the gene matches: 4. Here the CDR3 DNA reads TGTGCCAGCAGCGCATTAGCGGGAGGCGAGCAGTACTTC. This gives the protein CASSALAGGEQYF.

The chain joins TRBV4-2 to TRBJ2-3; D gene ambiguous. CDR3 length equals 16 residues. Trimming took off 4 bases at V and 0 bases at J, with 14 bases between the two ends. Germline V gives CDR1 LGHNA, CDR2 YNFKEQ. DNA of the CDR3: TGTGCCAGCAGCCCCATGGCCCAACCGAGCACAGATACGCAGTATTTT. It is translated as CASSPMAQPSTDTQYF.

The chain uses TRBV5-4 and TRBJ2-1; no clear D. This CDR3 has 15 residues. V lost 4 bases and J 0 bases, leaving 11 bases between the germline ends. Germline values: CDR1 SGHNT, CDR2 YYREEE (reference sequence). CDR3 residues: CASSPEDSSYNEQFF. The CDR3 DNA reads TGTGCCAGCAGCCCAGAGGATAGCTCCTACAATGAGCAGTTCTTC.

V usage is TRBV5-6 and J usage is TRBJ2-5; 11 bases map to TRBD2. The tail of the sequence fits TRBJ2-7 better, so the J call may be wrong. CDR1 is SGHDT, CDR2 YYEEEE, per germline. The CDR3 is 14 amino acids. The CDR3 DNA is TGTGCCAGCAGCGAGGGACTAGCGGCCTACGAGCAGTACTTC. Protein: CASSEGLAAYEQYF.

For this clone: This CDR3 is also generated by other DNA sequences in the sample. The chain is built from TRBV6-5 and TRBJ2-3; D may be TRBD2 (6 bases). The CDR3 has 15 amino acids. V was trimmed by 0 bases and J by 2 bases, leaving 9 bases between them. CDR1 is MNHEY, CDR2 SVGAGI, per germline. The CDR3 DNA is TGTGCCAGCAGTTACTCGGGCGGGACCACAGATACGCAGTATTTT. Its translation: CASSYSGGTTDTQYF.

The V and J genes are TRBV27 and TRBJ2-7; no reliable D call. V was trimmed by 3 bases and J by 3 bases, leaving 12 bases between them. The CDR3 covers 14 residues. Looked up from germline, CDR1 is MNHEY and CDR2 is SMNVEV (reference sequence). The DNA of the CDR3 is TGTGCCAGCAGTTTTGATAGGTTTTTCTACGAGCAGTACTTC. It translates to CASSFDRFFYEQYF.

Note on this clone: Distinct nucleotide sequences in the sample also encode this CDR3. The chain recombines TRBV19 with TRBJ2-7; 7 positions match TRBD2. The CDR3 is 13 amino acids. V shed 5 bases, J shed 3 bases, and the junction held 4 bases outside the gene matches. CDR1 is LNHDA, CDR2 SQIVND, per germline (reference sequence). The CDR3 DNA follows: TGTGCCAGTAGTCCCGGACTAGTCTACGAGCAGTACTTC. Translation gives CASSPGLVYEQYF.

The chain combines TRBV2 with TRBJ2-3, with TRBD2 matching 9 bases. CDR1 is SNHLY and CDR2 is FYNNEI in the germline V gene. CDR3 size: 17 residues. J was trimmed by 3 bases and V by 7 bases; bases with no gene match: 14. CDR3 coding DNA: TGTGCCAGCATGACCGACCCGGCTAGCGGGAAGACAGATACGCAGTATTTT. Translated: CASMTDPASGKTDTQYF.

This chain connects TRBV29-1 to TRBJ2-1; no reliable D call. The CDR3 is 11 amino acids. Trimming pared 7 bases from V and 3 bases from J, leaving 7 bases between. Germline V gene sequence: CDR1 SQVTM, CDR2 ANQGSEA. CDR3 DNA: TGCAGCGGAAACAGCTACAATGAGCAGTTCTTC. As protein: CSGNSYNEQFF.

The chain recombines TRBV27 with TRBJ1-1, with unresolved D. V was pared by 3 bases and J by 1 base, with 9 bases between. The CDR3 is 14 residues long. Germline CDR1 is MNHEY and CDR2 is SMNVEV (reference sequence). The CDR3 DNA follows: TGTGCCAGCAGTTTTCGGACGGCGAACACTGAAGCTTTCTTT. It encodes CASSFRTANTEAFF.

The chain has TRBV2 and TRBJ2-7, with TRBD1 identical over 9 bases. J was trimmed by 0 bases and V by 1 base; bases with no gene match: 1. The CDR3 runs 15 residues. The germline V gene encodes CDR1 SNHLY and CDR2 FYNNEI. The CDR3 region is CASSEGDRASYEQYF. Here the CDR3 DNA reads TGTGCCAGCAGTGAAGGGGACAGGGCCTCCTACGAGCAGTACTTC.

V usage is TRBV19 and J usage is TRBJ2-7; TRBD2 is a possible D gene (5 bases). Germline CDR1 and CDR2: LNHDA and SQIVND (reference sequence). CDR3 length equals 14 residues. Trimming took off 9 bases at V and 0 bases at J, with 15 bases between the two ends. DNA of the CDR3: TGTGCCAGCTCTAGCAGCAAGAGCTCCTACGAGCAGTACTTC. It is translated as CASSSSKSSYEQYF.

The chain couples TRBV11-2 to TRBJ2-1; D is unclear. Germline-derived CDR1 and CDR2 are SGHAT and FQNNGV. This CDR3 region has 13 residues. The germline V and J ends were trimmed by 1 base and 7 bases, with 8 bases remaining between them. The CDR3 protein is CASSLAVGNEQFF. CDR3 DNA sequence: TGTGCCAGCAGCTTAGCAGTGGGAAATGAGCAGTTCTTC.

The V and J genes are TRBV7-9 and TRBJ1-2, with 9 bases lining up with TRBD1. CDR3 size: 16 residues. Germline V gives CDR1 SEHNR, CDR2 FQNEAQ (reference sequence). Trimming took 5 bases from V and 1 from J; bases not matched to a gene: 8. CDR3 residues: CASSPSRDRDNYGYTF. CDR3 coding DNA: TGTGCCAGCAGCCCTAGCCGGGACAGGGATAACTATGGCTACACCTTC.

The rearrangement links TRBV19 to TRBJ2-1; 10 bases line up with TRBD2. The V gene's germline CDR1 is LNHDA and CDR2 SQIVND (reference sequence). The CDR3 loop spans 16 amino acids. J was trimmed by 2 bases and V by 2 bases; bases with no gene match: 3. The CDR3 protein is CASSIILAGTYNEQFF. The CDR3 nucleotides are TGTGCCAGTAGTATAATACTAGCGGGAACCTACAATGAGCAGTTCTTC.

The chain is built from TRBV7-8 and TRBJ2-7, with no clear D. From germline, CDR1 is SGHVS and CDR2 FQNEAQ. This CDR3 spans 14 amino acids. Deletions cut 1 base from V and 1 base from J, with 8 bases between. The CDR3: CASSLVRSSYEQYF. The CDR3 DNA sequence: TGTGCCAGCAGCTTAGTACGGAGTTCCTACGAGCAGTACTTC.

The CDR3 DNA reads as TGTGCCAGCAGCTTAGCGGGGGGAGGGTGGAGTCAGCCCCAGCATTTT. Residues: CASSLAGGGWSQPQHF. The chain joins TRBV7-3 to TRBJ1-5; D may be TRBD1 (5 bases). This CDR3 has 16 residues. Looked up from germline, CDR1 is SGHTA and CDR2 is FQGTGA. Trimming shortened V by 2 bases and J by 6 bases, and 17 bases separated the two germline ends.

The V call is TRBV27, the J call TRBJ1-5; D not certain. With 9 bases removed from V and 7 bases from J, the gap between germline ends came to 19 bases. CDR1 and CDR2 (germline): MNHEY, SMNVEV (reference sequence). This CDR3 has 14 residues. The CDR3 DNA reads as TGTGCCAGTTCGCCGGGAGGGATAGGGCAGCCCCAGCATTTT. This encodes CASSPGGIGQPQHF.

V usage is TRBV4-2 and J usage is TRBJ1-5; 8 bases agree with TRBD1. Germline V gene data show CDR1 as LGHNA and CDR2 as YNFKEQ. V trimming: 0 bases; J trimming: 7 bases; junction bases outside the gene matches: 8. This CDR3 is built from 16 residues. The CDR3 sequence is CASSQDRAGGGQPQHF. The CDR3 DNA sequence: TGTGCCAGCAGCCAAGATAGAGCAGGGGGCGGCCAGCCCCAGCATTTT.

The chain carries TRBV4-2 and TRBJ2-3, with TRBD2 identical over 7 bases. In germline, CDR1 is LGHNA, CDR2 YNFKEQ. V lost 0 bases to trimming and J lost 1 base; unmatched junction nucleotides: 7. This CDR3 spans 17 amino acids. CDR3 sequence reads: CASSQDGEREGTDTQYF. In DNA, the CDR3 is TGTGCCAGCAGCCAAGATGGTGAGCGGGAAGGCACAGATACGCAGTATTTT.

The chain links TRBV5-1 to TRBJ1-1; perhaps TRBD1 as D (6 bases). Germline values: CDR1 SGHRS, CDR2 YFSETQ. The length of the CDR3 is 14 residues. The ends were cut back, 3 bases at V and 4 bases at J, with 13 bases in the middle. CDR3 region: CASSSIQGFTEAFF. CDR3 nucleotide sequence: TGCGCCAGCAGCTCCATACAGGGTTTCACTGAAGCTTTCTTT.

The rearrangement links TRBV7-6 to TRBJ2-7; 7 bases align to TRBD1. Germline values: CDR1 SGHVS, CDR2 FNYEAQ. Trimming removed 5 bases from V and 2 bases from J; junction bases left unmatched: 6. CDR3 length: 14 residues. CDR3 bases: TGTGCCAGCAGCCAGTGGGACAGCACCTACGAGCAGTACTTC. This sequence encodes CASSQWDSTYEQYF.

The chain joins TRBV27 to TRBJ2-1, with TRBD2 as a possible D gene (6 bases). Between the trimmed V and J ends, which lost 3 bases and 4 bases, there was a span of 28 bases. This CDR3 region has 20 residues. Germline CDR1 and CDR2: MNHEY and SMNVEV (reference sequence). The CDR3 DNA sequence: TGTGCCAGCAGTTTTCCTGGTTTGGGAGGAAACCCCGGCGGATACAATGAGCAGTTCTTC. This codes for CASSFPGLGGNPGGYNEQFF.